This TCR beta chain originates from a study of T-cell reconstitution after alpha-beta-depleted transplantation in children. Study conclusions and caveats: One year post-transplant, T-cell counts and diversity were largely derived from T cells produced anew.

Note on this clonotype: The target antigen is unknown.

The CDR3 contains 13 residues. CDR1 is SQVTM and CDR2 is ANQGSEA in the germline V gene. Trimming removed 4 bases from V and 8 bases from J, with 15 bases in between. Preparation of the TCRbeta library used unique molecular identifiers. TCRdb recomputed calls from the PCR reads with MiXCR, one row per CDR3 protein. The table records fewer than 750,000 distinct CDR3 sequences, roughly 23% of them present only once. The gene calls are TRBV29-1 and TRBJ2-1, with unresolved D. The sequencing here drew on PBMCs, mostly from graft donor cells, taken 360 days after TCRalphabeta/CD19-depleted stem cell transplant. This receptor was taken from a boy younger than two who had a stem cell transplant for acute myeloid leukemia, so the T cells may come from the graft donor. The DNA for the CDR3 is TGCAGCGTTGGGGTGGGCCCGACCTATGAGCAGTTCTTC. The encoded protein is CSVGVGPTYEQFF.